What follows are 29 T cell receptor beta chains derived from one specimen sequenced in a study of blood T cell repertoires in COVID-19. TCRdb's copy holds only in-frame clones and misses some; the assay was immunoSEQ multiplex PCR. The table includes hundreds of thousands of clones, roughly 80% detected once. The specimen was peripheral blood. The receptor set was obtained from a woman in her 40s with active or convalescent COVID-19.

J is TRBJ1-2 and V is TRBV6-5; 8 bases match TRBD1. Germline V lookup: CDR1 MNHEY, CDR2 SVGAGI. The CDR3 extends over 14 amino acids. Trimming took 6 bases from V and 3 from J; bases not matched to a gene: 6. The CDR3 DNA sequence: TGTGCCAGCAGACCGACAGGGGCGCACTATGGCTACACCTTC. The encoded protein is CASRPTGAHYGYTF.

The V gene is TRBV25-1, the J gene TRBJ2-2; maybe TRBD1 (7 bases). This CDR3 region has 14 residues. V lost 6 bases, J lost 3 bases, and 11 bases lay in between. CDR1 and CDR2 from the germline V gene are MGHDK and SYGVNS. The DNA for the CDR3 is TGTGCCAGCAGGCGGGACAGATACACCGGGGAGCTGTTTTTT. Amino acids: CASRRDRYTGELFF.

This rearrangement joins TRBV28 to TRBJ2-7, with 8 bases lining up with TRBD2. The CDR3 runs 15 residues. Looked up from germline, CDR1 is MDHEN and CDR2 is SYDVKM. J gave up 3 bases and V 6 bases, and 10 bases lay outside the gene matches. CDR3 residues: CASSPRAGGIYEQYV. The DNA for the CDR3 is TGTGCCAGCAGCCCCAGGGCGGGGGGCATCTACGAGCAGTACGTC.

The chain uses TRBV28 and TRBJ1-2, with D tentatively TRBD1 (6 bases). Germline CDR1 is MDHEN and CDR2 is SYDVKM. The CDR3 runs 16 residues. V was trimmed by 6 bases and J by 4 bases, leaving 21 bases between them. The CDR3 region has the DNA TGTGCCAGCAGGGGGTTACAGGGCCGGTCGGCCTATGGCTACACCTTC. Translating gives CASRGLQGRSAYGYTF.

This clone showed up just once. The chain employs TRBV5-4 and TRBJ1-4, with D possibly matching TRBD1 (5 bases). V lost 4 bases and J 4 bases, leaving 11 bases between the germline ends. Germline values: CDR1 SGHNT, CDR2 YYREEE (reference sequence). The CDR3 length is 14 residues. The CDR3: CASSPGRGNEKLFF. CDR3 bases: TGTGCCAGCAGCCCCGGGAGGGGTAATGAAAAACTGTTTTTT.

With regard to this clone: The sample carries other DNA sequences with the same CDR3. This sequence joins TRBV6-5 and TRBJ1-5, with TRBD1 matching 7 bases. Germline CDR1 MNHEY, CDR2 SVGAGI. CDR3 length equals 14 residues. The V gene end was trimmed by 6 bases and the J gene end by 2 bases; junction bases not matched to a gene: 4. CDR3 residues: CASRPTGGNQPQHF. The CDR3 coding sequence is TGTGCCAGCAGACCAACAGGGGGCAATCAGCCCCAGCATTTT.

The chain couples TRBV28 to TRBJ1-2; possibly TRBD1 for D (6 bases). V lost 6 bases and J 3 bases, leaving 23 bases between the germline ends. Germline-derived CDR1 and CDR2 are MDHEN and SYDVKM. This CDR3 spans 17 amino acids. The chain's CDR3 is CASSPTPPRGGDYGYTF. In DNA form, the CDR3 reads TGTGCCAGCAGCCCAACTCCACCCAGGGGTGGAGACTATGGCTACACCTTC.

The gene calls are TRBV6-1 and TRBJ1-5; TRBD1 is a possible D gene (5 bases). Trimming cost V 1 base and J 4 bases, with 14 bases left between them. The CDR3 runs 16 residues. Germline V CDR1 and CDR2: MNHNS, SASEGT. CDR3 nucleotides: TGTGCCAGCAGTGAAGTCGGTCAGGGTTGGAATCAGCCCCAGCATTTT. This encodes CASSEVGQGWNQPQHF.

The CDR3 spells CASSESRAGNTIYF. The CDR3 nucleotides are TGTGCCAGCAGTGAAAGCAGGGCTGGAAACACCATATATTTT. The chain links TRBV2 to TRBJ1-3, with D maybe TRBD1 (5 bases). V was cut by 2 bases and J by 2 bases, with 7 bases left in between. This CDR3 is 14 amino acids long. The V gene's germline CDR1 is SNHLY and CDR2 FYNNEI.

DNA of the CDR3: TGTGCCAGCAGCTCCAGGACTAGCGGGGGCAAATACAATGAGCAGTTCTTC. It specifies CASSSRTSGGKYNEQFF. The rearrangement joins TRBV7-3 to TRBJ2-1, with 13 bases lining up with TRBD2. The V and J ends lost 4 bases and 4 bases, in that order; junction bases with no gene match: 7. Per germline, CDR1 SGHTA and CDR2 FQGTGA. The CDR3 loop spans 17 amino acids.

The CDR3 loop reads CASSEYGTGMYNEQFF. CDR3 DNA: TGTGCCAGCAGTGAATACGGGACAGGGATGTACAATGAGCAGTTCTTC. The rearrangement joins TRBV6-1 to TRBJ2-1, with 9 bases lining up with TRBD1. V lost 2 bases and J lost 4; bases outside the gene matches: 6. The CDR3 has 16 amino acids. Germline assignment: CDR1 MNHNS and CDR2 SASEGT.

The chain uses TRBV6-2 or TRBV6-3 and TRBJ2-7, with D possibly TRBD1 on 7 matching bases. Germline V gene lookup returns CDR1 MNHEY and CDR2 SVGEGT. The V end was cut by 2 bases, the J end by 6 bases, with 8 bases between. This CDR3 has 12 residues. This CDR3 reads CASSYQGGEQYF. CDR3 DNA: TGTGCCAGCAGTTACCAGGGGGGCGAGCAGTACTTC.

The V gene is TRBV11-2, the J gene TRBJ1-2; D ambiguous. Trimming took off 5 bases at V and 8 bases at J, with 9 bases between the two ends. Germline CDR1 reads SGHAT; CDR2 reads FQNNGV. The CDR3 loop spans 11 amino acids. The CDR3 here is CASSLTNGYTF. CDR3 DNA: TGTGCCAGCAGCCTCACTAACGGCTACACCTTC.

The rearrangement joins TRBV23-1 to TRBJ2-7, with a tentative D call TRBD2 (5 bases). TRBV23-1 is flagged as an ORF with uncertain function. The CDR3 covers 17 residues. The V end was cut by 0 bases, the J end by 3 bases, with 18 bases between. The CDR3 here is CASSQSLDWEKGYEQYV. The CDR3 bases are TGCGCCAGCAGTCAATCCTTAGACTGGGAGAAGGGCTACGAGCAGTACGTC.

This clone was counted once. A much larger clone differs by one base, so this may be a read error. V and J are TRBV7-9 and TRBJ1-1; weak D call: TRBD1 (5 bases). The CDR3 runs 12 residues. The V and J ends lost 5 bases and 1 base respectively, with 5 bases between them. Looked up from germline, CDR1 is SEHNR and CDR2 is FQNEAQ (reference sequence). The CDR3 DNA follows: TGTGCCAGCAGCACAGGGAACACTGAAGCTTTCTTT. It specifies CASSTGNTEAFF. Drawing the rest from reference TRBV7-9 and TRBJ1-1, the complete variable domain is DTGVSQNPRHKITKRGQNVTFRCDPISEHNRLYWYRQTLGQGPEFLTYFQNEAQLEKSRLLSDRFSAERPKGSFSTLEIQRTEQGDSAMYLCASSTGNTEAFFGQGTRLTVV.

This clone was recorded at least ten times. The CDR3 sequence is CASSFRPTGVDEKLFF. CDR3 nucleotides: TGTGCCAGCAGCTTCCGACCGACGGGGGTGGATGAAAAACTGTTTTTT. The J gene is TRBJ1-4, the V gene TRBV7-9, with TRBD1 as a possible D gene (5 bases). The CDR3 contains 16 residues. The germline V gene has CDR1 SEHNR and CDR2 FQNEAQ (reference sequence). V was shortened by 3 bases and J by 6 bases, with 17 bases between the two germline ends.

This clone showed up just once. This sequence joins TRBV5-4 and TRBJ1-2; TRBD1 agrees at 7 bases. Germline CDR1 SGHNT, CDR2 YYREEE (reference sequence). V trimming: 4 bases; J trimming: 6 bases; junction bases outside the gene matches: 9. This CDR3 is 14 amino acids long. The CDR3 DNA follows: TGTGCCAGCAGCCCGCGAGGGGGCCCGCATGGCTACACCTTC. Amino acid sequence: CASSPRGGPHGYTF.

This clone was seen a few times. V usage is TRBV28 and J usage is TRBJ2-3; 12 bases match TRBD2. Germline CDR1 MDHEN, CDR2 SYDVKM. Trimming removed 6 bases from V and 4 bases from J; junction bases left unmatched: 8. The CDR3 contains 16 residues. DNA of the CDR3: TGTGCCAGCAGAGTGACTAGCGGGGGCCGGCCAGATACGCAGTATTTT. The encoded protein is CASRVTSGGRPDTQYF.

This clone was picked up one time. The chain links TRBV30 to TRBJ1-4; 8 bases fit TRBD1. Germline values: CDR1 GTSNPN, CDR2 SVGIG (reference sequence). The CDR3 loop spans 17 amino acids. V trimming: 3 bases; J trimming: 8 bases; junction bases outside the gene matches: 17. This CDR3 reads CAWSRRQGLGLDEKLFF. The CDR3 DNA reads TGTGCCTGGAGCCGGCGACAGGGGTTGGGACTCGACGAAAAACTGTTTTTT.

The chain employs TRBV5-1 and TRBJ2-2; 7 nucleotides match TRBD1. This CDR3 comprises 16 residues. J lost 6 bases, V lost 1 base, and 9 bases had no gene match. The germline V gene encodes CDR1 SGHRS and CDR2 YFSETQ. CDR3 sequence: CASSLPRQGNPGELFF. The CDR3, as DNA: TGCGCCAGCAGCTTGCCCCGACAGGGCAACCCCGGGGAGCTGTTTTTT.

The gene calls are TRBV29-1 and TRBJ1-2; possible D gene TRBD1, 5 bases. Germline V lookup: CDR1 SQVTM, CDR2 ANQGSEA. V lost 3 bases and J lost 8, with 16 bases in between. The CDR3 contains 13 residues. CDR3 region: CSVDSGRVRGYTF. CDR3 sequence (DNA): TGCAGCGTTGATTCGGGCAGGGTAAGAGGCTACACCTTC.

This chain uses TRBV2 with TRBJ1-6; possible D gene TRBD1, 5 bases. Germline V gene data show CDR1 as SNHLY and CDR2 as FYNNEI. The CDR3 is made up of 15 amino acids. V was pared by 6 bases and J by 9 bases, with 18 bases between. The CDR3, as DNA: TGTGCCAGCAGCCTAAGACGGGGGTGGGGTTCACCCCTCCACTTT. Protein sequence: CASSLRRGWGSPLHF.

V usage is TRBV12-5 and J usage is TRBJ2-7, with 10 bases lining up with TRBD1. V lost 4 bases and J lost 0; bases outside the gene matches: 15. This CDR3 is built from 19 residues. From germline, CDR1 is LGHNT and CDR2 FRNRAP. DNA for the CDR3: TGTGCTAGTGGTTCCCTCGGGACAGGGGCACCCCAATGCTCCTACGAGCAGTACGTC. This encodes CASGSLGTGAPQCSYEQYV.

The chain joins TRBV7-2 to TRBJ1-5; possibly TRBD1 for D (6 bases). Germline assignment: CDR1 SGHTA and CDR2 FQGNSA. The germline V and J ends were trimmed by 3 bases and 7 bases, with 16 bases remaining between them. The CDR3 covers 15 residues. CDR3 region: CASSFSWGQGQPQHF. CDR3 bases: TGTGCCAGCAGCTTTTCTTGGGGGCAGGGACAGCCCCAGCATTTT.

V gene TRBV7-3 combines with J gene TRBJ1-6, with a tentative D call TRBD1 (5 bases). The CDR3 extends over 15 amino acids. The V gene lost 5 bases and the J gene lost 7 bases, with 15 bases spanning the gap. The germline gives CDR1 SGHTA, CDR2 FQGTGA. The CDR3 DNA reads as TGTGCCAGCAGCATACGACAGCCTAACAATTCACCCCTCCACTTT. Translating gives CASSIRQPNNSPLHF.

The chain links TRBV9 to TRBJ2-2, with 12 bases aligning to TRBD2. CDR3 length equals 18 residues. Germline CDR1 is SGDLS and CDR2 is YYNGEE. V was clipped by 3 bases and J by 0 bases; unmatched bases: 6. The CDR3 coding sequence is TGTGCCAGCAGCGGCGGACTAGCGGGGAGGGCGAACACCGGGGAGCTGTTTTTT. This gives the protein CASSGGLAGRANTGELFF.

V and J are TRBV11-3 and TRBJ2-2, with D perhaps matching TRBD2 (6 bases). The CDR3 runs to 15 residues. Trimming removed 5 bases at V and 6 bases at J, with 16 bases between. Germline lookup yields CDR1 SGHNT and CDR2 YENEEA. The CDR3 region has the DNA TGTGCCAGCAGCCCGTACGGGGGTCAAGCCGGGGAGCTGTTTTTT. Amino acids: CASSPYGGQAGELFF. The entire variable domain, with the rest obtained from reference TRBV11-3 and TRBJ2-2, is as follows: EAGVVQSPRYKIIEKKQPVAFWCNPISGHNTLYWYLQNLGQGPELLIRYENEEAVDDSQLPKDRFSAERLKGVDSTLKIQPAELGDSAVYLCASSPYGGQAGELFFGEGSRLTVL.

This chain links TRBV11-2 with TRBJ1-1, with D unclear. This CDR3 region has 14 residues. Trimming shortened V by 1 base and J by 6 bases, and 12 bases separated the two germline ends. Per the germline V gene, CDR1 is SGHAT and CDR2 is FQNNGV. In DNA form, the CDR3 reads TGTGCCAGCAGCTTAGGGGAGGGTGTGGCTGAAGCTTTCTTT. As protein: CASSLGEGVAEAFF.

J is TRBJ2-4 and V is TRBV14; TRBD2 matches 8 bases. CDR1 is SGHDN and CDR2 is FVKESK in the germline V gene. V shed 4 bases, J shed 9 bases, and the junction held 8 bases outside the gene matches. The length of the CDR3 is 14 residues. CDR3 sequence: CASSLKLAASIQYF. DNA of the CDR3: TGTGCCAGCAGCCTAAAACTAGCGGCCTCCATTCAGTACTTC. Drawing the rest from reference TRBV14 and TRBJ2-4, the complete variable domain is EAGVTQFPSHSVIEKGQTVTLRCDPISGHDNLYWYRRVMGKEIKFLLHFVKESKQDESGMPNNRFLAERTGGTYSTLKVQPAELEDSGVYFCASSLKLAASIQYFGAGTRLSVL.